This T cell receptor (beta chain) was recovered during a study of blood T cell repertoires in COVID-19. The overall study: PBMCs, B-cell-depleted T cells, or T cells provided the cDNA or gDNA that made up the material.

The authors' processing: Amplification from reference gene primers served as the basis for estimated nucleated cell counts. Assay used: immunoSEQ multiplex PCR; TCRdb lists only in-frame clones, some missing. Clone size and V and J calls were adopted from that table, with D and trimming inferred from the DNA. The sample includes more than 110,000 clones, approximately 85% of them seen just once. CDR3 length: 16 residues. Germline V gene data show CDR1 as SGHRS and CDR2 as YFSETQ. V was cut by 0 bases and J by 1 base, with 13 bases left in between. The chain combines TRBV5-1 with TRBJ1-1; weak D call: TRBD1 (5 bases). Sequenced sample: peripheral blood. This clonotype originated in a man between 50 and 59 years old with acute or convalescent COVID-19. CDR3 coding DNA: TGCGCCAGCAGCTTGGGCCGGGACTCTCGGAACACTGAAGCTTTCTTT. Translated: CASSLGRDSRNTEAFF.